This is a list of T cell receptor beta chains from one sample in a study of vaccination and CD4 T cells after COVID-19. TCRdb independently ran MiXCR on the PCR reads; one entry per CDR3 protein. This sample has about 18,000 distinct CDR3 sequences, with roughly 62% found just once. The sequencing used CD4+ T cells from blood, collected after SARS-CoV-2 vaccination. Receptor source: a human donor who had recovered from COVID-19. Both conserved end residues are part of each CDR3. The D gene is left open where the match is weak. For some rows the clone size is stated as once, few or many, or as a class when expanded; others skip it.

CDR3nt	CDR3aa	v_gene	len	abundance	d_gene	j_gene
TGTGCCAGCAGAAGGGGTCCCGGGGAGCTGTTTTTT	CASRRGPGELFF	TRBV6-2/TRBV6-3	12	NA	NA	TRBJ2-2
TGTGCCAGCAGTCAGTCGGGAGGGCAGCCCCAGCATTTT	CASSQSGGQPQHF	TRBV6-1	13	NA	NA	TRBJ1-5
TGTGCCAGCAGTGCTGGGTTGGACACTGAAGCTTTCTTT	CASSAGLDTEAFF	TRBV2	13	NA	NA	TRBJ1-1
TGTGCCAGCAGCTTAGGAGTGGCCAGGGGTCCACAAGAGACCCAGTACTTC	CASSLGVARGPQETQYF	TRBV7-2	17	few	NA	TRBJ2-5
TGTGCCAGCAGCTTAGGGGGAGCGGGACAAGAGACCCAGTACTTC	CASSLGGAGQETQYF	TRBV7-2	15	NA	TRBD2	TRBJ2-5
TGCAGTGCTAAGACTAGCGGGAACTACGAGCAGTACTTC	CSAKTSGNYEQYF	TRBV20-1	13	NA	TRBD2	TRBJ2-7
TGTGCCAGCAGCCCAAGACAGGGAGATTCACCCCTCCACTTT	CASSPRQGDSPLHF	TRBV7-6	14	NA	TRBD1	TRBJ1-6
TGTGCCAGCAGTTACGGTGGTAGTCAGCCCCAGCATTTT	CASSYGGSQPQHF	TRBV6-5	13	NA	NA	TRBJ1-5
TGTGCCAGCAGTTTAGACGACAGGTACAATCAGCCCCAGCATTTT	CASSLDDRYNQPQHF	TRBV28	15	NA	NA	TRBJ1-5
TGCAGTGCTAGAGCCGAACGAGGATTTAGCACAGATACGCAGTATTTT	CSARAERGFSTDTQYF	TRBV20-1	16	NA	NA	TRBJ2-3
TGCAGTGCTAGACGCGGGACACAAGAGACCCAGTACTTC	CSARRGTQETQYF	TRBV20-1	13	NA	NA	TRBJ2-5
TGTGCCAGCGCCACAATAACAGGGTCCAATCAGCCCCAGCATTTT	CASATITGSNQPQHF	TRBV6-1	15	few	NA	TRBJ1-5
TGCAGTGCTACCCTATTAGCGGGAGGAGTGACAGATACGCAGTATTTT	CSATLLAGGVTDTQYF	TRBV20-1	16	NA	TRBD2	TRBJ2-3
TGTGCCATCAGTGAGTCCGGGGGTTATTACACCGGGGAGCTGTTTTTT	CAISESGGYYTGELFF	TRBV10-3	16	once	NA	TRBJ2-2
TGCAGTGCTCGACAGGGAAACACTGAAGCTTTCTTT	CSARQGNTEAFF	TRBV20-1	12	few	TRBD1	TRBJ1-1
TGTGCCACCAGCAGAGATCTCGGAGAGCTAACTAATTCACCCCTCCACTTT	CATSRDLGELTNSPLHF	TRBV15	17	few	NA	TRBJ1-6
TGTGCCATCAGGGGACCCGTGGTAGGCGGGGAGCTGTTTTTT	CAIRGPVVGGELFF	TRBV10-3	14	NA	NA	TRBJ2-2
TGTGCCAGCAGCGAGACAGGGGTCGGCCAAGAGACCCAGTACTTC	CASSETGVGQETQYF	TRBV7-3	15	NA	TRBD1	TRBJ2-5
TGTGCCATCAGCGACCTCGGACAGCTGAACTATGGCTACACCTTC	CAISDLGQLNYGYTF	TRBV10-3	15	few	NA	TRBJ1-2
TGTGCCATCAGTGATCCCTGGAAGGGCTATGGCTACACCTTC	CAISDPWKGYGYTF	TRBV10-3	14	NA	NA	TRBJ1-2
TGTGCCAGCAGCCCCCAGGGGCACGCGAACACCGGGGAGCTGTTTTTT	CASSPQGHANTGELFF	TRBV7-8	16	NA	NA	TRBJ2-2
TGCAGTGCTAGTCCGGGACAGGGGTGGAATCAGCCCCAGCATTTT	CSASPGQGWNQPQHF	TRBV20-1	15	few	TRBD1	TRBJ1-5
TGTGCCAGCAGTTACTCTAGGCTAGCGACAATCACAGATACGCAGTATTTT	CASSYSRLATITDTQYF	TRBV6-2/TRBV6-3	17	NA	NA	TRBJ2-3
TGTGCCAGCACCGGGGGTCGATTGGGTAACACTGAAGCTTTCTTT	CASTGGRLGNTEAFF	TRBV6-2/TRBV6-3	15	NA	NA	TRBJ1-1
TGTGCCAGCAGTCCCCACGGGGGGGGGTATAGAGATACGCAGTATTTT	CASSPHGGGYRDTQYF	TRBV27	16	NA	TRBD2	TRBJ2-3
TGTGCCAGCAGCTTAAGCGGGCTAGCCCAGGAGACCCAGTACTTC	CASSLSGLAQETQYF	TRBV7-3	15	NA	NA	TRBJ2-5
TGCAGTGCTATCGAGGGGGGTGTCCCAGATACGCAGTATTTT	CSAIEGGVPDTQYF	TRBV20-1	14	NA	NA	TRBJ2-3
TGCAGTGCGAGCCGAAGGATGTCTGAAGCTTTCTTT	CSASRRMSEAFF	TRBV20-1	12	NA	NA	TRBJ1-1
TGTGCCAGCAGTACTGACAGGTCCCATGCCAAAAACATTCAGTACTTC	CASSTDRSHAKNIQYF	TRBV6-1	16	once	NA	TRBJ2-4
TGCAGCGTTGAAAGGAGGGGCGGTGACTATGGCTACACCTTC	CSVERRGGDYGYTF	TRBV29-1	14	NA	NA	TRBJ1-2
TGTGCCACCAACATGGGGGGACAGGGGTTGGGCCGCAGGGAGACCCAGTACTTC	CATNMGGQGLGRRETQYF	TRBV15	18	NA	TRBD1	TRBJ2-5
TGTGCCTGGATTCCAGGCCTGATTCTCGATCGGCAGTTCTTC	CAWIPGLILDRQFF	TRBV30	14	NA	NA	TRBJ2-1
TGCAGTGCACCGATAGCGGGGAAATTACAAGAGACCCAGTACTTC	CSAPIAGKLQETQYF	TRBV20-1	15	NA	TRBD2	TRBJ2-5
TGTGCCACCCAAGACTATGGACTAGCGGAAAAGAGCTCCTACAATGAGCAGTTCTTC	CATQDYGLAEKSSYNEQFF	TRBV2	19	NA	TRBD2	TRBJ2-1
TGTGCCATCAGCGGCAAGGGTAGAGGGCGCGCAGATACGCAGTATTTT	CAISGKGRGRADTQYF	TRBV10-3	16	few	NA	TRBJ2-3